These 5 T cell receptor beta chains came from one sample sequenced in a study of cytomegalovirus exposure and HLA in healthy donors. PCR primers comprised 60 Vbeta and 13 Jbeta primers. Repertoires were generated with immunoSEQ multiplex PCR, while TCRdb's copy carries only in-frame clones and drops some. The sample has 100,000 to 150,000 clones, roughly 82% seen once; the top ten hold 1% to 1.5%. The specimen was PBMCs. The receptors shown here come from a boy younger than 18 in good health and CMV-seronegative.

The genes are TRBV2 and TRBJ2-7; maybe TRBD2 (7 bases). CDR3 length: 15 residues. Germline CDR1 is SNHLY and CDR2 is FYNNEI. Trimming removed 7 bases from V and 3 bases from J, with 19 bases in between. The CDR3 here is CASIRTGGAFYEQYF. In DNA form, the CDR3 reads TGTGCCAGCATCAGAACGGGGGGCGCTTTCTACGAGCAGTACTTC. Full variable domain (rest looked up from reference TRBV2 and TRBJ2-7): EPEVTQTPSHQVTQMGQEVILRCVPISNHLYFYWYRQILGQKVEFLVSFYNNEISEKSEIFDDQFSVERPDGSNFTLKIRSTKLEDSAMYFCASIRTGGAFYEQYFGPGTRLTVT.

CDR3 residues: CASSLQIRVENGYTF. The CDR3 nucleotides read TGTGCCAGCAGCCTCCAAATCAGGGTGGAGAATGGCTACACCTTC. The chain carries TRBV9 and TRBJ1-2, with D possibly being TRBD1 (5 bases). Trimming removed 4 bases from V and 6 bases from J, with 19 bases in between. The CDR3 has 15 amino acids. Germline V lookup: CDR1 SGDLS, CDR2 YYNGEE. Looking up the rest from reference TRBV9 and TRBJ1-2 gives the full variable domain: DSGVTQTPKHLITATGQRVTLRCSPRSGDLSVYWYQQSLDQGLQFLIQYYNGEERAKGNILERFSAQQFPDLHSELNLSSLELGDSALYFCASSLQIRVENGYTFGSGTRLTVV.

The CDR3 DNA reads as TGTGCCAGCAGTTCTTTTACAGCCCGCACAGATACGCAGTATTTT. This translates into CASSSFTARTDTQYF. This sequence joins TRBV28 and TRBJ2-3; D is ambiguous. The germline V gene encodes CDR1 MDHEN and CDR2 SYDVKM. The CDR3 spans 15 residues. Trimming took 4 bases from V and 1 from J, leaving 12 bases between them. The full variable domain, completed using reference TRBV28 and TRBJ2-3, is DVKVTQSSRYLVKRTGEKVFLECVQDMDHENMFWYRQDPGLGLRLIYFSYDVKMKEKGDIPEGYSVSREKKERFSLILESASTNQTSMYLCASSSFTARTDTQYFGPGTRLTVL.

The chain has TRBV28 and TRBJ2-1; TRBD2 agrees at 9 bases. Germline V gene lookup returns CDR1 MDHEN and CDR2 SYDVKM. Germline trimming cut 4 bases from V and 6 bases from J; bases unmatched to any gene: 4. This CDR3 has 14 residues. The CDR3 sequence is CASSWSGRTNEQFF. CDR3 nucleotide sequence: TGTGCCAGCAGTTGGAGCGGGAGGACCAATGAGCAGTTCTTC.

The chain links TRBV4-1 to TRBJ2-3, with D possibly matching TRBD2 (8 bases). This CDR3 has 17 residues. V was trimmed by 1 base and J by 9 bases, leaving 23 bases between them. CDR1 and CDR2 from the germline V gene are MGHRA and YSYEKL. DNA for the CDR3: TGCGCCAGCAGCCAAGGGGCAGCGGGAGACAGGGAGAGAACGCAGTATTTT. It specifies CASSQGAAGDRERTQYF.